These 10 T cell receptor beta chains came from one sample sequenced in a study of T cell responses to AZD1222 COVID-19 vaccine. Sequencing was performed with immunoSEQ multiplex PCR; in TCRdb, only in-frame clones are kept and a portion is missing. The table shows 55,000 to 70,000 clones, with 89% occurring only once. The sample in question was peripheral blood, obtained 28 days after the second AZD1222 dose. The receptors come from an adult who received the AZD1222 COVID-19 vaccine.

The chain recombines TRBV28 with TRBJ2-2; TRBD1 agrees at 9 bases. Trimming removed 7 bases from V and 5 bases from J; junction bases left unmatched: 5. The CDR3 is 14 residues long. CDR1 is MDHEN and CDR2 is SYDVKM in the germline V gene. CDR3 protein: CASILGQGTGELFF. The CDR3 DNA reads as TGTGCCAGCATTCTTGGACAGGGGACCGGGGAGCTGTTTTTT.

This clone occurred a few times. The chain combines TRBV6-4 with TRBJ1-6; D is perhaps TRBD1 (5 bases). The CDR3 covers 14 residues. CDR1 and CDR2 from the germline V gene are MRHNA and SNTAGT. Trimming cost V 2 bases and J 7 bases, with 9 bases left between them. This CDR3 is CASSDRDQNSPLHF. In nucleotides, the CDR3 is TGTGCCAGCAGTGACAGGGACCAGAATTCACCCCTCCACTTT.

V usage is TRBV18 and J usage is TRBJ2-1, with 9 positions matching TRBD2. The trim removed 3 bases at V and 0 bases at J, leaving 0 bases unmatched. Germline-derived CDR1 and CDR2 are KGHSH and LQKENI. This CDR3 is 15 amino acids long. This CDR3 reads CASSPTSGSYNEQFF. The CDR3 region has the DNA TGTGCCAGCTCACCGACTAGCGGCTCCTACAATGAGCAGTTCTTC.

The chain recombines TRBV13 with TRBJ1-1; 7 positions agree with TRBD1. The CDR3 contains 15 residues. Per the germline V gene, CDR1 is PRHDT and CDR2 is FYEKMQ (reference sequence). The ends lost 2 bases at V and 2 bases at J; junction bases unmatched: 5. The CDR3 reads CASSLTGVGNTEAFF. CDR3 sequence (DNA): TGTGCCAGCAGCTTAACAGGGGTTGGAAACACTGAAGCTTTCTTT. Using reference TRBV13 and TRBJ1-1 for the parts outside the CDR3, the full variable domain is AAGVIQSPRHLIKEKRETATLKCYPIPRHDTVYWYQQGPGQDPQFLISFYEKMQSDKGSIPDRFSAQQFSDYHSELNMSSLELGDSALYFCASSLTGVGNTEAFFGQGTRLTVV.

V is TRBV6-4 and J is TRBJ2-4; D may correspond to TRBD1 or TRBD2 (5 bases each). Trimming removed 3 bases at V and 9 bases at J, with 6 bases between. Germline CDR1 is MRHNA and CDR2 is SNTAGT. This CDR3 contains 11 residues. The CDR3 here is CASSERGIQYF. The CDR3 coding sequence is TGTGCCAGCAGTGAGAGGGGCATTCAGTACTTC.

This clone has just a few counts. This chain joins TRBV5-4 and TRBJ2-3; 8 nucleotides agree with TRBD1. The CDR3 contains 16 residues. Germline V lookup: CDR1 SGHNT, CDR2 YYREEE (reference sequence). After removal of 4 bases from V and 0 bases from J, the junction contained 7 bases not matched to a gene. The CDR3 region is CASSLGDRISTDTQYF. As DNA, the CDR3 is TGTGCCAGCAGCCTAGGGGACAGGATTAGCACAGATACGCAGTATTTT.

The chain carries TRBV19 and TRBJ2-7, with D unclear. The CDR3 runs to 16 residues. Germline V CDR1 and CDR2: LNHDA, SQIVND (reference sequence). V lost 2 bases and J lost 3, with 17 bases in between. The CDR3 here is CASSIRVRDPGYEQYF. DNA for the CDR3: TGTGCCAGTAGTATAAGGGTTCGTGACCCAGGCTACGAGCAGTACTTC.

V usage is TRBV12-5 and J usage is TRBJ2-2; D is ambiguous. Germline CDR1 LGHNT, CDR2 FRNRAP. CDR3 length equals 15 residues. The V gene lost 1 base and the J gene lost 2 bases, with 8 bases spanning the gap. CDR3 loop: CASGLGQDNTGELFF. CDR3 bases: TGTGCTAGTGGTTTGGGGCAGGATAACACCGGGGAGCTGTTTTTT.

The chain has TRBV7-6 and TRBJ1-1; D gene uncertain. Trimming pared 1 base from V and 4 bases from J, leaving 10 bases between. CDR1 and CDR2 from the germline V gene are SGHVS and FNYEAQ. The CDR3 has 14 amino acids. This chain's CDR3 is CASSLVSRSTEAFF. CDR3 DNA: TGTGCCAGCAGCTTAGTGTCGAGGAGCACTGAAGCTTTCTTT.

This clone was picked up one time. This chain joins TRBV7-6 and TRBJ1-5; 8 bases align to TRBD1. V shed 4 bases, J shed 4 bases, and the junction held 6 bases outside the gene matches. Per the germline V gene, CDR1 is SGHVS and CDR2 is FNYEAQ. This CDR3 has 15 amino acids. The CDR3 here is CASSSRTGLNQPQHF. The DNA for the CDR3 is TGTGCCAGCAGCTCCCGGACAGGGCTAAATCAGCCCCAGCATTTT.